These 31 T cell receptor beta chains were all obtained from the same sample, sequenced in a study of T cell clonality in common variable immunodeficiency. TCRdb's table, derived via immunoSEQ multiplex PCR, lists solely in-frame clones and lacks some. Listed for the sample are tens of thousands of clones, none seen a single time. The sample was peripheral blood mononuclear cells. These receptor sequences come from a person between 18 and 75 years old in good health.

This clone was observed a handful of times. The CDR3 end is not reached by the read, which stops 3 residues before it; the germline J gene fills it in. This chain joins TRBV10-2 and TRBJ1-5, with 8 positions matching TRBD1. V lost 0 bases and J lost 4; bases outside the gene matches: 5. This CDR3 has 16 amino acids. From germline, CDR1 is WSHSY and CDR2 SAAADI. CDR3 DNA, as far as it was read: TGCGCCAGCAGTGAGTCGGACAGGGTGGGTAATCAGCCC. It yields the protein CASSESDRVGNQP. The full-length CDR3 reads as CASSESDRVGNQPQHF.

This clone appeared many times. The read ends 3 residues before the CDR3 terminus; that terminus is restored from the germline J gene. The chain uses TRBV30 and TRBJ1-4; TRBD1 might be the D (5 bases). The V gene lost 0 bases and the J gene lost 5 bases, with 16 bases spanning the gap. This CDR3 region has 16 residues. Per germline, CDR1 GTSNPN and CDR2 SVGIG (reference sequence). This CDR3 reads CAWSVGIGAVNEKLFF. The sequenced part of the CDR3 DNA is TGTGCCTGGAGTGTAGGGATTGGGGCAGTAAATGAAAAA. Based on the CDR3 plus reference TRBV30 and TRBJ1-4, the full variable domain is SQTIHQWPATLVQPVGSPLSLECTVEGTSNPNLYWYRQAAGRGLQLLFYSVGIGQISSEVPQNLSASRPQDRQFILSSKKLLLSDSGFYLCAWSVGIGAVNEKLFFGSGTQLSVL.

This clone has at least ten counts. The read stops 3 residues short of the end of the CDR3; the missing end is completed from the germline J gene. This chain uses TRBV2 with TRBJ2-2; TRBD2 agrees at 14 bases. Germline lookup yields CDR1 SNHLY and CDR2 FYNNEI. The CDR3 contains 16 residues. V dropped 5 bases and J dropped 7; count of bases not matched to a gene: 6. The CDR3 sequence: CASSRTSGRTGGELFF. CDR3 DNA (partial): TGTGCCAGCAGTCGGACTAGCGGGAGGACGGGCGGGGAG. The entire variable domain, with the rest obtained from reference TRBV2 and TRBJ2-2, is as follows: EPEVTQTPSHQVTQMGQEVILRCVPISNHLYFYWYRQILGQKVEFLVSFYNNEISEKSEIFDDQFSVERPDGSNFTLKIRSTKLEDSAMYFCASSRTSGRTGGELFFGEGSRLTVL.

This clone showed up just a few times. This sequence is one base from a far larger clone and is likely a read error. The sequenced fragment ends 3 residues before the CDR3 boundary, so the rest is inferred from the germline J gene. This chain links TRBV7-9 with TRBJ2-7; 10 bases match TRBD1. The V gene's germline CDR1 is SEHNR and CDR2 FQNEAQ (reference sequence). The CDR3 sequence is 15 residues long. The CDR3: CDSSPLDRGTYEQYF. The sequenced CDR3 bases are TGTGACAGCAGCCCACTGGACAGGGGGACCTACGAG.

This clone was picked up a small number of times. Read data end 3 residues before the CDR3 end; the end is taken from the germline J gene. The V and J genes are TRBV30 and TRBJ1-2; no clear D gene. In germline, CDR1 is GTSNPN, CDR2 SVGIG (reference sequence). CDR3 length: 17 amino acids. The CDR3 DNA, read in part, is TGTGCCTGGAGTGGACTAGCGGGAGGTTTCTCCGCCTACGAC. Protein product: CAWSGLAGGFSAYD. The entire CDR3 is CAWSGLAGGFSAYDYTF.

This clone was seen many times. The read finishes 3 residues shy of the CDR3 end, and the germline J gene is used to complete it. V usage is TRBV7-8 and J usage is TRBJ1-6; perhaps TRBD1 as D (5 bases). The V and J ends lost 4 bases and 9 bases respectively, with 10 bases between them. The CDR3 totals 13 residues. Per germline, CDR1 SGHVS and CDR2 FQNEAQ. CDR3 residues: CASSSRESSPLHF. The covered CDR3 bases are TGTGCCAGCAGCTCCAGGGAAAGTTCACCC.

The sample holds many counts of this clone. The missing CDR3 end, 3 residues past where the read stops, is filled in from the germline J gene. J is TRBJ2-3 and V is TRBV19; 13 nucleotides align to TRBD2. Per germline, CDR1 LNHDA and CDR2 SQIVND (reference sequence). With 3 bases clipped from V and 2 bases from J, the junction kept 2 bases outside the gene matches. The CDR3 extends over 16 amino acids. CDR3 sequence: CASSMTSGRPTDTQYF. The CDR3 DNA, read in part, is TGTGCCAGTAGTATGACTAGCGGGAGGCCCACAGATACG.

This clone has just a few counts. The CDR3 end lies 3 residues beyond the end of the read and is filled in from the germline J gene. This chain links TRBV5-1 with TRBJ2-7, with a possible D match to TRBD1 (5 bases). This CDR3 is built from 12 residues. Trimming left V 1 base short and J 5 bases short, with 7 bases between. Germline values: CDR1 SGHRS, CDR2 YFSETQ. Here the CDR3 reads CASSLSGNEQYF. Partial CDR3 DNA: TGCGCCAGCAGCTTGTCAGGGAACGAG.

In its sample, this clone was seen many times. The DNA ends 3 residues before the CDR3 does, and the rest of the CDR3 is filled in from the germline J gene. This sequence joins TRBV14 and TRBJ1-2; D may be TRBD1 (5 bases). Germline-derived CDR1 and CDR2 are SGHDN and FVKESK. The CDR3 runs 12 residues. V lost 5 bases and J lost 7, with 11 bases in between. Partial CDR3 DNA: TGTGCCAGCAGCTTTCAGGGATTTGGC. Protein: CASSFQGFG. In full, the CDR3 is CASSFQGFGYTF.

This clone was seen a handful of times. The read gets to within 3 residues of the CDR3 end, and the germline J gene fills in the rest. The genes are TRBV18 and TRBJ2-5, with 9 bases lining up with TRBD1. With 5 bases clipped from V and 1 base from J, the junction kept 5 bases outside the gene matches. The CDR3 length is 15 residues. The V gene's germline CDR1 is KGHSH and CDR2 LQKENI. CDR3 in amino acids: CASSVQTGGQETQYF. CDR3 DNA (partial): TGTGCCAGCTCAGTCCAGACAGGGGGCCAAGAGACC.

This clone was counted many times. The read ends 3 residues early relative to the CDR3; the germline J gene fills the gap. This chain joins TRBV7-9 and TRBJ2-1; D remains ambiguous. Germline CDR1 reads SEHNR; CDR2 reads FQNEAQ (reference sequence). The CDR3 has 13 residues. V was trimmed by 5 bases and J by 7 bases, leaving 12 bases between them. The CDR3 here is CASSPGVINEQFF. Partial CDR3 DNA: TGTGCCAGCAGCCCAGGTGTGATAAATGAG.

This clone was recorded at least ten times. Here the CDR3 reads CASEGAGPQETQYF. The sequenced CDR3 bases are TGTGCCAGCGAAGGGGCAGGCCCACAAGAGACC. The rearrangement links TRBV2 to TRBJ2-5; D is possibly TRBD1 (5 bases). The CDR3 end lies 3 residues beyond the end of the read and is filled in from the germline J gene. From germline, CDR1 is SNHLY and CDR2 FYNNEI. Trimming removed 8 bases at V and 2 bases at J, with 15 bases between. This CDR3 comprises 14 residues.

This clone came up many times. The missing CDR3 end, 3 residues past where the read stops, is filled in from the germline J gene. The chain combines TRBV20-1 with TRBJ2-7; 11 nucleotides line up with TRBD2. CDR1 is DFQATT, CDR2 SNEGSKA, per germline (reference sequence). The CDR3 runs 13 residues. V was clipped by 0 bases and J by 5 bases; unmatched bases: 0. CDR3 DNA, as far as it was read: TGCAGTGCTAGAGATAGCGGGAGGGACGAG. Amino acid sequence: CSARDSGRDE. The full CDR3 reads CSARDSGRDEQYF.

This clone has just a few counts. The sequenced fragment ends 3 residues before the CDR3 boundary, so the rest is inferred from the germline J gene. The chain couples TRBV11-3 to TRBJ2-7, with 9 bases lining up with TRBD2. After removal of 5 bases from V and 4 bases from J, the junction contained 3 bases not matched to a gene. From germline, CDR1 is SGHNT and CDR2 YENEEA. This CDR3 is built from 13 residues. The CDR3 loop is CASSLSGRYEQYF. Partial CDR3 DNA: TGTGCCAGCAGCCTCAGCGGGAGGTACGAG.

This clone was recorded many times. The read ends 3 residues early relative to the CDR3; the germline J gene fills the gap. This sequence joins TRBV30 and TRBJ2-3, with D hard to call. Trimming left V 1 base short and J 1 base short, with 9 bases between. Germline values: CDR1 GTSNPN, CDR2 SVGIG (reference sequence). The CDR3 contains 14 residues. CDR3 loop: CAWSGPMGTDTQYF. CDR3 bases read: TGTGCCTGGAGTGGCCCTATGGGCACAGATACG.

On this clone itself: The sequence runs out 3 residues before the end of the CDR3; the remainder is reconstructed from the germline J gene. V is TRBV10-2 and J is TRBJ2-2; 8 bases map to TRBD2. This CDR3 contains 15 residues. Germline lookup yields CDR1 WSHSY and CDR2 SAAADI. After removal of 6 bases from V and 1 base from J, the junction contained 4 bases not matched to a gene. CDR3 amino acids: CASSKTSGNTGELFF. CDR3 bases read: TGCGCCAGCAGCAAAACTAGCGGGAACACCGGGGAG.

This clone was counted many times. The read gets to within 3 residues of the CDR3 end, and the germline J gene fills in the rest. This rearrangement joins TRBV13 to TRBJ2-3; 8 nucleotides agree with TRBD2. The CDR3 totals 17 residues. The germline V gene has CDR1 PRHDT and CDR2 FYEKMQ (reference sequence). V dropped 1 base and J dropped 6; count of bases not matched to a gene: 12. The part of the CDR3 DNA that was read is TGTGCCAGCAGCTTAGTGGGACTAGAGGGGGTAGGGGATACG. Protein product: CASSLVGLEGVGDT. The full-length CDR3 reads as CASSLVGLEGVGDTQYF.

For this clone: The read ends 3 residues shy of where the CDR3 ends; the end is completed using the germline J gene. The sample holds other DNA sequences that translate to the same CDR3. This rearrangement joins TRBV18 to TRBJ1-3; D might be TRBD1 (5 bases). Germline CDR1 is KGHSH and CDR2 is LQKENI. The V gene lost 3 bases and the J gene lost 0 bases, with 12 bases spanning the gap. There are 16 residues in the CDR3. CDR3 loop: CASSPSPGGSGNTIYF. Partial CDR3 DNA: TGTGCCAGCTCACCCTCGCCGGGGGGCTCTGGAAACACC.

This clone was found many times. The CDR3 is cut off 3 residues early in the read; its end comes from the germline J gene. The rearrangement joins TRBV5-1 to TRBJ1-2, with D hard to call. The CDR3 extends over 11 amino acids. CDR1 is SGHRS and CDR2 is YFSETQ in the germline V gene. CDR3 sequence reads: CASSLEGGYTF. CDR3 DNA (partial): TGCGCCAGCAGCCTTGAAGGGGGC.

This clone was seen more than once but under ten times. The CDR3 bases that were read are TGTGCCAGCTCACCCCAGGGTTCCGAC. It is translated as CASSPQGSD. The whole CDR3 sequence is CASSPQGSDYTF. The rearrangement uses TRBV18 and TRBJ1-2; a weak D match, TRBD1 (5 bases). Read sequence stops 3 residues before the CDR3 end, and the germline J gene provides the missing end. The CDR3 extends over 12 amino acids. The germline gives CDR1 KGHSH, CDR2 LQKENI.

In this sample, this clone turned up many times. From the germline J gene comes the end of the CDR3, since the read stops 3 residues before it. The V and J genes are TRBV7-9 and TRBJ2-3, with 8 bases identical to TRBD2. CDR1 is SEHNR, CDR2 FQNEAQ, per germline (reference sequence). V lost 6 bases, J lost 4 bases, and 6 bases stayed unmatched. This CDR3 is 14 amino acids long. Here the CDR3 reads CASSPGLASDTQYF. The sequenced CDR3 bases are TGTGCCAGCAGTCCCGGACTAGCATCAGATACG.

This clone was recorded many times. The read ends 3 residues early relative to the CDR3; the germline J gene fills the gap. This chain links TRBV5-1 with TRBJ2-1; the match to TRBD2 covers 10 bases. After removal of 3 bases from V and 8 bases from J, the junction contained 17 bases not matched to a gene. Germline V gene data show CDR1 as SGHRS and CDR2 as YFSETQ. This CDR3 comprises 18 residues. The CDR3 loop is CASSSSGRAPAGWDEQFF. Partial CDR3 DNA: TGCGCCAGCAGCTCCAGCGGGAGGGCCCCCGCGGGGTGGGATGAG.

Notes on this clone: The read falls 3 residues short of the CDR3 end, and the missing part is taken from the germline J gene. The chain is built from TRBV18 and TRBJ2-6; 8 bases are shared with TRBD1. The CDR3 has 18 residues. Trimming removed 6 bases from V and 2 bases from J; junction bases left unmatched: 12. The germline gives CDR1 KGHSH, CDR2 LQKENI. This CDR3 is CASSRVRGHTTGANVLTF. Incomplete CDR3 DNA: TGTGCCAGCTCGCGAGTCAGGGGGCACACCACTGGGGCCAACGTC.

At least ten counts were recorded for this clone. The CDR3 end is not reached by the read, which stops 3 residues before it; the germline J gene fills it in. V gene TRBV19 combines with J gene TRBJ2-7; either TRBD1 or TRBD2 may fit D (5 bases each). Germline V gene sequence: CDR1 LNHDA, CDR2 SQIVND (reference sequence). This CDR3 has 12 amino acids. V was shortened by 5 bases and J by 5 bases, with 10 bases between the two germline ends. The CDR3 here is CASSAQGDEQYF. The sequenced CDR3 bases are TGTGCCAGTAGTGCCCAGGGAGACGAG.

At least ten counts were recorded for this clone. The CDR3 extends 3 residues past the end of the read, so its final part is completed from the germline J gene. The rearrangement links TRBV6-1 to TRBJ1-4; D perhaps matches TRBD1 (6 bases). The CDR3 length is 15 residues. Germline V CDR1 and CDR2: MNHNS, SASEGT. V was clipped by 0 bases and J by 8 bases, with 13 bases between them. The sequenced CDR3 bases are TGTGCCAGCAGTGAAGCGTCAGGGGCCGCAGAAAAA. This gives the protein CASSEASGAAEK. The CDR3 in full is CASSEASGAAEKLFF.

To note about this clone: The CDR3 goes on 3 residues after the read ends, and that part is filled in from the germline J gene. This chain uses TRBV20-1 with TRBJ2-1, with 13 nucleotides matching TRBD2. Germline CDR1 DFQATT, CDR2 SNEGSKA (reference sequence). V trimming: 4 bases; J trimming: 4 bases; junction bases outside the gene matches: 16. The CDR3 has 19 amino acids. The CDR3 protein is CSAKNSGTSGKLYYNEQFF. Incomplete CDR3 DNA: TGCAGTGCTAAGAATTCCGGGACTAGCGGGAAATTATATTACAATGAG.

This clone was observed at least ten times. Sequencing ends 3 residues short of the CDR3 end; the germline J gene provides the rest. The chain joins TRBV7-2 to TRBJ2-4; D is perhaps TRBD2 (5 bases). Per the germline V gene, CDR1 is SGHTA and CDR2 is FQGNSA. Trimming stripped 6 bases from V and 8 bases from J, with 17 bases between. The CDR3 runs to 14 residues. Partial CDR3 DNA: TGTGCCAGCAGGTCCGGAGGCCCGGGTGACATT. The encoded protein is CASRSGGPGDI. From start to end, the CDR3 is CASRSGGPGDIQYF.

Of note for this clone: The observed sequence ends 3 residues before the CDR3 terminus, with the missing tail filled in from the germline J gene. The rearrangement uses TRBV7-2 and TRBJ2-4, with a tentative D call TRBD1 (6 bases). Germline-derived CDR1 and CDR2 are SGHTA and FQGNSA. The CDR3 has 14 amino acids. Partial CDR3 DNA: TGTGCCAGCAGCTTCGCCACAGGGTACTATGGT. It yields the protein CASSFATGYYG. In full, the CDR3 is CASSFATGYYGQYF. Looking up the rest from reference TRBV7-2 and TRBJ2-4 gives the full variable domain: GAGVSQSPSNKVTEKGKDVELRCDPISGHTALYWYRQSLGQGLEFLIYFQGNSAPDKSGLPSDRFSAERTGGSVSTLTIQRTQQEDSAVYLCASSFATGYYGQYFGAGTRLSVL.

This clone came up many times. The CDR3 extends 3 residues past the end of the read, so its final part is completed from the germline J gene. The chain couples TRBV29-1 to TRBJ2-3; 9 bases fit TRBD2. After removal of 6 bases from V and 3 bases from J, the junction contained 4 bases not matched to a gene. This CDR3 region has 13 residues. The germline V gene has CDR1 SQVTM and CDR2 ANQGSEA. This CDR3 reads CSVVAGETDTQYF. CDR3 DNA (partial): TGCAGCGTCGTAGCGGGAGAAACAGATACG.

This clone was seen many times. The read is 3 residues too short to cover the CDR3 end, so that end is filled in from the germline J gene. This chain joins TRBV19 and TRBJ2-2; 11 bases line up with TRBD1. The CDR3 totals 17 residues. Germline CDR1 LNHDA, CDR2 SQIVND (reference sequence). The trim removed 6 bases at V and 5 bases at J, leaving 11 bases unmatched. The DNA read from the CDR3 is TGTGCCAGTAGCCTACTAGGACAGGGGGCGGGAACCGGGGAG. This translates into CASSLLGQGAGTGE. The CDR3, in full, reads CASSLLGQGAGTGELFF.

This clone was observed at least ten times. The read halts 3 residues ahead of the CDR3 end, with the missing end drawn from the germline J gene. V and J are TRBV5-4 and TRBJ1-6; no clear D. Germline V gives CDR1 SGHNT, CDR2 YYREEE (reference sequence). The CDR3 sequence is 13 residues long. V shed 3 bases and J shed 10 bases, with 11 bases lying between them. The CDR3 DNA, read in part, is TGTGCCAGCAGCTCAGAAGTAAACTCACCC. Protein sequence: CASSSEVNSP. The whole CDR3 protein is CASSSEVNSPLHF.